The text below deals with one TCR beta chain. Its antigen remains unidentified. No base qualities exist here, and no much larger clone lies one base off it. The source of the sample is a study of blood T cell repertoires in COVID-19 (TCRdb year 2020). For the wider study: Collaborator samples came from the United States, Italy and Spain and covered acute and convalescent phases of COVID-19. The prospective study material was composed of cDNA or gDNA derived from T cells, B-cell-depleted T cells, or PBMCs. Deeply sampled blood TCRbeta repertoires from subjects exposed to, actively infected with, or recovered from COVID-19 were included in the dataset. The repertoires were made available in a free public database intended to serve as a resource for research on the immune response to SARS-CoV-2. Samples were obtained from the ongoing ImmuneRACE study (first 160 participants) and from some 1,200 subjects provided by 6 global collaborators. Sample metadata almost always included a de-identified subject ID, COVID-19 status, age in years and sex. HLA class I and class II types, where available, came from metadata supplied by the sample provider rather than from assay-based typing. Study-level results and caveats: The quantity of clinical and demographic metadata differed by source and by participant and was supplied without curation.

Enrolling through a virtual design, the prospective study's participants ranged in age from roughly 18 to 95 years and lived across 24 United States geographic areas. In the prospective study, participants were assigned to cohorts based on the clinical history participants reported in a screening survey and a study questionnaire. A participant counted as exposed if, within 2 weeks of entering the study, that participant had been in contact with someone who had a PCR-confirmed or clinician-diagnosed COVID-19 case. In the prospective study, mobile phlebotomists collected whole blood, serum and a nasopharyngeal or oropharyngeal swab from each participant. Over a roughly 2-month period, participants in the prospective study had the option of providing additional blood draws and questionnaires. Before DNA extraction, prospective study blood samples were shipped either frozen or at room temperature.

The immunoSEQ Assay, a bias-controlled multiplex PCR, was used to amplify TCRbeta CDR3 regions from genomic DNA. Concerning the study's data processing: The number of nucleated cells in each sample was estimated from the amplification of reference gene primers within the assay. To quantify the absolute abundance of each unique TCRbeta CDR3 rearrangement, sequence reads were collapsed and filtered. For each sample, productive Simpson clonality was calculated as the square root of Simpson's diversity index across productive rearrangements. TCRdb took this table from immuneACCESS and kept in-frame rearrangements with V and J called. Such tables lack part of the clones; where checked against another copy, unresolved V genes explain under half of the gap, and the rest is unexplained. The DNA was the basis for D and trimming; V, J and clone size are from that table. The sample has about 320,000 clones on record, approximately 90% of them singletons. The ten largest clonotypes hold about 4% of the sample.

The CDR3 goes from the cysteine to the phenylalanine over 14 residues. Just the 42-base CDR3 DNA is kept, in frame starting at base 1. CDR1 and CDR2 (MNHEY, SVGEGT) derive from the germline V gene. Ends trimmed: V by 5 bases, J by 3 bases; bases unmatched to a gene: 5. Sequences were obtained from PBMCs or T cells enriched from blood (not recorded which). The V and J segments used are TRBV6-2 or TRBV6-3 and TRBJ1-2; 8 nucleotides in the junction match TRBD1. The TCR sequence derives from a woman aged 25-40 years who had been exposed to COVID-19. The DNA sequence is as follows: TGTGCCAGCAGTGAGAGGACAGGGCACTATGGCTACACCTTC. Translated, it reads CASSERTGHYGYTF.